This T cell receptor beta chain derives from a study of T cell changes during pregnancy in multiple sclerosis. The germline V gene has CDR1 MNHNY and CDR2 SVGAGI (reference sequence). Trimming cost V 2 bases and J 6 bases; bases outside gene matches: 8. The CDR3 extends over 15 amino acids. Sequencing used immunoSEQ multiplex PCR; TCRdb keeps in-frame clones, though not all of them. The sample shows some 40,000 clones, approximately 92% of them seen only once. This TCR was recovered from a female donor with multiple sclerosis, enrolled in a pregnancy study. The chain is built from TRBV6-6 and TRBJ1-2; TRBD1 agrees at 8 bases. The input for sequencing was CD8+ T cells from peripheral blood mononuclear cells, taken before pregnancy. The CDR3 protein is CASSYPPGGGNGYTF. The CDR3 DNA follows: TGTGCCAGCAGTTACCCCCCAGGGGGCGGGAATGGCTACACCTTC.